This T cell receptor (beta chain) appears in the sequencing data of a study of technical replicates of blood from a few donors. Libraries were prepared by immunoSEQ multiplex PCR; TCRdb keeps only in-frame clonotypes and omits some of them. The data show under 65,000 clones, around nine tenths seen once. This clone was picked up one time. J was trimmed by 0 bases and V by 1 base; bases with no gene match: 6. CDR3 length equals 17 residues. The germline CDR1 and CDR2 sequences are SGHRS and YFSETQ. The sequenced sample consisted of PBMCs. The genes are TRBV5-1 and TRBJ2-3; 9 bases map to TRBD2. This TCR came from a human donor in good health. Some clones in this sample may be carry-over from other donors' samples. The CDR3 DNA is TGCGCCAGCAGCTTGCAACTAGCGGGTTCTAGCACAGATACGCAGTATTTT. Amino acids: CASSLQLAGSSTDTQYF.